These 17 T cell receptor beta chains were sequenced from one sample in a study of T cell repertoires in cytomegalovirus infection. MiXCR was run by TCRdb on the reads, yielding one entry per CDR3 protein. Found here are around 740,000 distinct CDR3 sequences, under 40% of them singletons; the top ten hold about 2.8%. Source material: PBMCs. These TCRs come from a human donor in good health (CMV status not recorded). Some clones in this sample may be carry-over from other donors' samples.

This clonotype was counted only a few times. This chain joins TRBV6-1 and TRBJ2-2, with 8 bases aligning to TRBD2. Germline CDR1 reads MNHNS; CDR2 reads SASEGT. With V trimmed by 7 bases and J by 4 bases, 8 bases remained unmatched. The length of the CDR3 is 15 residues. The CDR3 is CASTPGGLGTGELFF. DNA for the CDR3: TGTGCCAGCACACCGGGGGGGCTGGGCACCGGGGAGCTGTTTTTT.

V gene TRBV5-1 combines with J gene TRBJ1-5, with 8 bases matching TRBD1. V shed 3 bases and J 1 base; nucleotides not matched to a gene: 3. CDR3 length equals 15 residues. CDR1 and CDR2 from the germline V gene are SGHRS and YFSETQ. CDR3 amino acids: CASSSGQGSNQPQHF. CDR3 nucleotide sequence: TGCGCCAGCAGCTCCGGACAGGGAAGCAATCAGCCCCAGCATTTT. Variable domain in full (rest from reference TRBV5-1 and TRBJ1-5): KAGVTQTPRYLIKTRGQQVTLSCSPISGHRSVSWYQQTPGQGLQFLFEYFSETQRNKGNFPGRFSGRQFSNSRSEMNVSTLELGDSALYLCASSSGQGSNQPQHFGDGTRLSIL.

A remark on this clonotype: An end of the junction does not agree with germline; a read error may underlie this. This sequence joins TRBV19 and TRBJ1-5; D remains unclear. The CDR3 covers 18 residues. From germline, CDR1 is LNHDA and CDR2 SQIVND (reference sequence). CDR3 sequence (DNA): TGTGCCATTAGTGTCTCAATGTCGTTAGGCGCTAGCAATCAGCCCCAGCATTTT. Protein: CAISVSMSLGASNQPQHF. Full variable domain (rest looked up from reference TRBV19 and TRBJ1-5): DGGITQSPKYLFRKEGQNVTLSCEQNLNHDAMYWYRQDPGQGLRLIYYSQIVNDFQKGDIAEGYSVSREKKESFPLTVTSAQKNPTAFYLCAISVSMSLGASNQPQHFGDGTRLSIL.

V is TRBV4-1 and J is TRBJ1-1; no reliable D call. This CDR3 is built from 13 residues. Trimming pared 4 bases from V and 1 base from J, leaving 7 bases between. Per germline, CDR1 MGHRA and CDR2 YSYEKL. The CDR3 nucleotides are TGCGCCAGCAGCCCAACACAGAACACTGAAGCTTTCTTT. Amino acids: CASSPTQNTEAFF.

V gene TRBV3-1 combines with J gene TRBJ1-2; 7 nucleotides line up with TRBD1. Germline trimming cut 3 bases from V and 10 bases from J; bases unmatched to any gene: 5. This CDR3 is built from 12 residues. CDR1 is LGHDT, CDR2 YNNKEL, per germline (reference sequence). This chain's CDR3 is CASSHRQGDYTF. CDR3 DNA sequence: TGTGCCAGCAGCCACCGACAGGGAGACTACACCTTC.

The genes are TRBV29-1 and TRBJ2-1; the match to TRBD2 covers 7 bases. Germline assignment: CDR1 SQVTM and CDR2 ANQGSEA. This CDR3 comprises 14 residues. V was clipped by 4 bases and J by 2 bases; unmatched bases: 5. In DNA, the CDR3 is TGCAGCGTTGGGCGGGAGTACCCCTACAATGAGCAGTTCTTC. As protein: CSVGREYPYNEQFF.

Points on this clonotype: A much larger clone lies a single base off, so this may be a read error. It is likely a read error, because the conserved phenylalanine at the end of the CDR3 is missing. V and J are TRBV7-2 and TRBJ2-5, with 8 bases matching TRBD1. With V trimmed by 3 bases and J by 4 bases, 7 bases remained unmatched. This CDR3 region has 15 residues. Germline loops: CDR1 SGHTA, CDR2 FQGNSA. The chain's CDR3 is CASSLRTGFGETQYL. The CDR3 DNA is TGTGCCAGCAGCTTGAGGACAGGGTTTGGAGAGACCCAGTACTTA.

This clonotype was recorded at least ten times. The V gene is TRBV7-9, the J gene TRBJ1-5; no reliable D call. The germline CDR1 and CDR2 sequences are SEHNR and FQNEAQ (reference sequence). Trimming shortened V by 1 base and J by 2 bases, and 6 bases separated the two germline ends. The CDR3 runs to 14 residues. The DNA of the CDR3 is TGTGCCAGCAGCTTAGGCAGTGGCAATCAGCCCCAGCATTTT. Translating gives CASSLGSGNQPQHF.

A single count supports this clonotype. The rearrangement joins TRBV15 to TRBJ1-5; possible D gene TRBD1, 5 bases. Per the germline V gene, CDR1 is LNHNV and CDR2 is YYDKDF (reference sequence). V shed 0 bases and J shed 1 base, with 13 bases lying between them. There are 17 residues in the CDR3. This chain's CDR3 is CATSRERGGASNQPQHF. The CDR3 region has the DNA TGTGCCACCAGCAGAGAACGGGGAGGGGCGAGCAATCAGCCCCAGCATTTT.

This clonotype showed up just a few times. The chain combines TRBV28 with TRBJ1-4, with a tentative D call TRBD1 (6 bases). CDR1 is MDHEN, CDR2 SYDVKM, per germline. Trimming removed 3 bases at V and 11 bases at J, with 16 bases between. The CDR3 length is 14 residues. CDR3 nucleotide sequence: TGTGCCAGCAGTTTCCCAGCACAGGGCTCTAAACTGTTTTTT. It codes for CASSFPAQGSKLFF.

This clonotype was counted only a few times. This chain links TRBV7-4 with TRBJ2-1; possibly TRBD1 or TRBD2 for D (5 bases each). Germline V lookup: CDR1 SGHVT, CDR2 SQSDAQ. CDR3 length equals 19 residues. V was pared by 1 base and J by 0 bases, with 19 bases between. Here the CDR3 reads CASSLEGPYLGCSYNEQFF. The CDR3 DNA reads TGTGCCAGCAGCTTAGAGGGACCCTACCTGGGTTGCTCCTACAATGAGCAGTTCTTC. Together with reference TRBV7-4 and TRBJ2-1, the CDR3 gives the full variable domain: GAGVSQSPRYKVAKRGRDVALRCDSISGHVTLYWYRQTLGQGSEVLTYSQSDAQRDKSGRPSGRFSAERPERSVSTLKIQRTEQGDSAVYLCASSLEGPYLGCSYNEQFFGPGTRLTVL.

V gene TRBV9 combines with J gene TRBJ1-1; D perhaps matches TRBD1 (5 bases). There are 15 residues in the CDR3. V was pared by 4 bases and J by 0 bases, with 13 bases between. CDR1 and CDR2 (germline): SGDLS, YYNGEE. CDR3 sequence reads: CASSPLGVMNTEAFF. As DNA, the CDR3 is TGTGCCAGCAGCCCTCTGGGGGTGATGAACACTGAAGCTTTCTTT.

The rearrangement links TRBV7-2 to TRBJ2-1; D is possibly TRBD1 (5 bases). This CDR3 is 16 amino acids long. V lost 0 bases to trimming and J lost 4 bases, with 13 bases between them. CDR1 is SGHTA and CDR2 is FQGNSA in the germline V gene. DNA for the CDR3: TGTGCCAGCAGCTTAGCCGGTCAGGGATTTTACAATGAGCAGTTCTTC. Translation gives CASSLAGQGFYNEQFF. The whole variable domain, filled in from reference TRBV7-2 and TRBJ2-1, reads GAGVSQSPSNKVTEKGKDVELRCDPISGHTALYWYRQSLGQGLEFLIYFQGNSAPDKSGLPSDRFSAERTGGSVSTLTIQRTQQEDSAVYLCASSLAGQGFYNEQFFGPGTRLTVL.

This chain connects TRBV5-6 to TRBJ2-5; 8 positions agree with TRBD1. The J segment lost 3 bases and the V segment lost 4 bases, leaving 8 bases of the junction unmatched. Germline V gene sequence: CDR1 SGHDT, CDR2 YYEEEE. The CDR3 loop spans 15 amino acids. CDR3 coding DNA: TGTGCCAGCAGCCTGTCGACGACAGGGGAAGAGACCCAGTACTTC. Its translation: CASSLSTTGEETQYF.

The chain has TRBV7-6 and TRBJ2-1; 10 bases are a match to TRBD2. Germline V gene data show CDR1 as SGHVS and CDR2 as FNYEAQ. This CDR3 spans 16 amino acids. Unmatched junction bases numbered 7, after V lost 5 bases and J lost 3 bases. The CDR3 here is CASSPTSGIGYNEQFF. For the CDR3, the DNA is TGTGCCAGCAGCCCCACTAGCGGGATTGGCTACAATGAGCAGTTCTTC. The full variable domain, in which reference TRBV7-6 and TRBJ2-1 provide the parts outside the CDR3, is GAGVSQSPRYKVTKRGQDVALRCDPISGHVSLYWYRQALGQGPEFLTYFNYEAQQDKSGLPNDRFSAERPEGSISTLTIQRTEQRDSAMYRCASSPTSGIGYNEQFFGPGTRLTVL.

This clonotype was counted only a few times. The junction shows a germline mismatch at one end, possibly a read error. The chain has TRBV10-3 and TRBJ1-4, with D unresolved. The CDR3 is 13 amino acids. CDR1 and CDR2 (germline): ENHRY, SYGVKD. The CDR3 sequence: CAIRSQDNEKLFF. In DNA form, the CDR3 reads TGTGCCATCAGGTCTCAAGATAATGAAAAACTTTTTTTT.

The rearrangement links TRBV11-3 to TRBJ2-1; 10 bases are a match to TRBD2. V was clipped by 1 base and J by 6 bases; unmatched bases: 6. The germline V gene has CDR1 SGHNT and CDR2 YENEEA. This CDR3 comprises 16 residues. The CDR3 DNA sequence: TGTGCCAGCAGCTTAGGCCCTAGCGGGGGTACCAATGAGCAGTTCTTC. Translated, it gives CASSLGPSGGTNEQFF.